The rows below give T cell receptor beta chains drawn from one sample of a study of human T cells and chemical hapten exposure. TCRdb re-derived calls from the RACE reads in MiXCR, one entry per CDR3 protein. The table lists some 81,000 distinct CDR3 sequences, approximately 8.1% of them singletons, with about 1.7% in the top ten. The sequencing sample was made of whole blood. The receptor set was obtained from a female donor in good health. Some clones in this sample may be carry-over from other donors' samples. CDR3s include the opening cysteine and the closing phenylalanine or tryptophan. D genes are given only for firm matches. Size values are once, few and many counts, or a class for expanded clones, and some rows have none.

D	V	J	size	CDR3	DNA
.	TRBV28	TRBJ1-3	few	CASSLTVISGNTIYF	TGTGCCAGCAGTTTAACGGTAATCTCTGGAAACACCATATATTTT
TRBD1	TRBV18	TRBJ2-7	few	CASSPRGRVGEQYF	TGTGCCAGCTCACCAAGGGGGCGCGTTGGCGAGCAGTACTTC
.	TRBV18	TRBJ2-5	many	CASSPPFSQETQYF	TGTGCCAGCTCACCACCGTTCAGCCAAGAGACCCAGTACTTC
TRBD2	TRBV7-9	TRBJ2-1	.	CASSHPSSGAYNEQFF	TGTGCCAGCAGCCATCCCTCTAGCGGGGCCTACAATGAGCAGTTCTTC
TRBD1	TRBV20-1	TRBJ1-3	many	CTGIRQGEWSGNTIYF	TGCACTGGGATCCGTCAGGGGGAATGGTCTGGAAACACCATATATTTT
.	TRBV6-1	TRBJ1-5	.	CASSEVEFSNQPQHF	TGTGCCAGCAGTGAAGTGGAGTTTAGCAATCAGCCCCAGCATTTT
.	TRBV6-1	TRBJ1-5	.	CASSPRGESTRSYNQPQHF	TGTGCCAGCAGTCCACGAGGTGAATCAACACGTTCCTACAATCAGCCCCAGCATTTT
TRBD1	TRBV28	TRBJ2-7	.	CASSSGQSSYEQYF	TGTGCCAGCAGTTCGGGACAGAGCTCCTACGAGCAGTACTTC
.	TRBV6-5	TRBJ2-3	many	CASIKGVGWRTDTQYF	TGTGCCAGCATCAAAGGAGTAGGATGGCGGACAGATACGCAGTATTTT
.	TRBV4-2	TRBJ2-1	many	CASSRASYEQFF	TGTGCCAGCAGCCGAGCTAGCTATGAGCAGTTCTTC
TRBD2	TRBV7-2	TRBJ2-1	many	CASSNGPAGGIRYNEQFF	TGTGCCAGCAGCAATGGCCCGGCGGGGGGGATCCGCTACAATGAGCAGTTCTTC
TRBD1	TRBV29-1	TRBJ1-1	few	CSVGGQGVTEAFF	TGCAGCGTGGGAGGACAGGGGGTCACTGAAGCTTTCTTT
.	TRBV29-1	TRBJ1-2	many	CSVRPTNYGYTF	TGCAGCGTAAGACCTACTAACTATGGCTACACCTTC
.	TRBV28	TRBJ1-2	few	CASGRGGDGYTF	TGTGCCAGCGGAAGAGGGGGGGATGGCTACACCTTC
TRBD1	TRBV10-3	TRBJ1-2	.	CAAEGAYGYTF	TGTGCCGCCGAGGGGGCATATGGCTACACCTTC
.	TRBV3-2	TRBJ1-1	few	CASSQDGGTEAFF	TGTGCCAGCAGCCAAGACGGCGGGACTGAAGCTTTCTTT
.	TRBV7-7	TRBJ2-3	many	CASSLGQGTDTQYF	TGTGCCAGCAGCTTAGGTCAGGGCACAGATACGCAGTATTTT
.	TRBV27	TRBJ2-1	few	CASLGSRPSYNEQFF	TGTGCCAGCCTCGGTTCTAGGCCCTCCTACAATGAGCAGTTCTTC
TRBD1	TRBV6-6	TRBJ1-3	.	CASSYRPGTGDGNTIYF	TGTGCCAGCAGTTACCGTCCCGGGACAGGGGATGGAAACACCATATATTTT
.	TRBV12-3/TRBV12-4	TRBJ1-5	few	CASSLEGLLQPQHF	TGTGCCAGCAGTTTAGAGGGACTGCTTCAGCCCCAGCATTTT
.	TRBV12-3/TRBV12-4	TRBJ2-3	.	CASSQRFTDTQYF	TGTGCCAGCAGCCAGCGCTTCACAGATACGCAGTATTTT
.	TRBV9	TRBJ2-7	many	CASSVETRDEQYF	TGTGCCAGCAGCGTAGAGACTCGAGACGAGCAGTACTTC
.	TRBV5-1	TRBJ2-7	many	CASSFSWAVPGEQYF	TGCGCCAGCAGCTTTAGTTGGGCCGTACCAGGCGAGCAGTACTTC
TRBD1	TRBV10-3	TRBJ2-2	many	CAIKDRAGNGELFF	TGTGCCATCAAGGACAGGGCAGGGAACGGGGAGCTGTTTTTT
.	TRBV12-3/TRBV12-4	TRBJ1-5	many	CASSLMVGGNQPQHF	TGTGCCAGCAGTCTCATGGTGGGGGGCAATCAGCCCCAGCATTTT
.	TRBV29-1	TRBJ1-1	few	CSVVPVGTEAFF	TGCAGCGTTGTACCTGTCGGCACTGAAGCTTTCTTT
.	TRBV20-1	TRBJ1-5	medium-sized	CSAGGKGNQPQHF	TGCAGTGCTGGAGGTAAGGGTAATCAGCCCCAGCATTTT
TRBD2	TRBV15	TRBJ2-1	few	CATSRDLSVGGAAIEQFF	TGTGCCACCAGCAGAGATCTTTCTGTCGGGGGGGCCGCGATTGAGCAGTTCTTC
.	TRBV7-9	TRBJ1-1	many	CASSSSRQPNTEAFF	TGTGCCAGCAGCTCAAGCCGACAGCCGAACACTGAAGCTTTCTTT
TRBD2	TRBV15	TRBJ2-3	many	CATSRDSRTSSNQNTQYF	TGTGCCACCAGCAGAGATTCCCGGACTAGTAGTAATCAGAATACGCAGTATTTT
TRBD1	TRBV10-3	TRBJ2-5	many	CAISGDWDSKETQYF	TGTGCCATCAGTGGCGACTGGGACAGCAAAGAGACCCAGTACTTC
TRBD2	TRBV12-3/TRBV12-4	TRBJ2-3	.	CASRQRGGWTDTQYF	TGTGCCAGCAGACAACGGGGGGGCTGGACAGATACGCAGTATTTT
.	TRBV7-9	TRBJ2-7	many	CASSLEYEQYF	TGTGCCAGCAGCTTAGAATACGAGCAGTACTTC
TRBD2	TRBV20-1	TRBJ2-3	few	CSASGLAGVRDTQYF	TGCAGTGCTAGTGGACTAGCGGGGGTTAGGGATACGCAGTATTTT
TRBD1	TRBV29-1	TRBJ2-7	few	CSVEGQSRYEQYF	TGCAGCGTTGAGGGACAGTCCCGCTACGAGCAGTACTTC
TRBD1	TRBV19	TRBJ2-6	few	CASSIVDRGREGANVLTF	TGTGCCAGTAGTATAGTTGACAGGGGGCGCGAGGGGGCCAACGTCCTGACTTTC
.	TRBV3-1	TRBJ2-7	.	CASSHRGEQYF	TGTGCCAGCAGCCACCGGGGCGAGCAGTACTTC
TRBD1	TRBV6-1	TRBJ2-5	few	CASLPGQGAFKTQYF	TGTGCCAGCCTCCCGGGGCAGGGGGCTTTCAAGACCCAGTACTTC
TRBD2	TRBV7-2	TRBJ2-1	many	CASSPETGGYNEQFF	TGTGCCAGCAGCCCTGAGACGGGGGGGTACAATGAGCAGTTCTTC
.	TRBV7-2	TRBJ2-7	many	CASSSYRAGYEQYF	TGTGCCAGCAGCTCTTATCGGGCAGGGTACGAGCAGTACTTC
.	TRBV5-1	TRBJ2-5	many	CASSGEGHAGETQYF	TGCGCCAGCAGCGGGGAGGGACACGCTGGGGAGACCCAGTACTTC
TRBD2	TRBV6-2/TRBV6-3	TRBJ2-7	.	CASSYVTGTSLEQYF	TGTGCCAGCAGTTATGTTACCGGGACTAGTCTCGAGCAGTACTTC
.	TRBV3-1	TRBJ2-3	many	CASRAAGVSTDTQYF	TGTGCCAGCAGAGCAGCCGGGGTTAGCACAGATACGCAGTATTTT
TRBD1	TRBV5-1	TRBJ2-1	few	CASSLGQGDYNEQFF	TGCGCCAGCAGCCTAGGACAGGGCGACTACAATGAGCAGTTCTTC
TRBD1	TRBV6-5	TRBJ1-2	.	CASSYSSSDRGNYGYTF	TGTGCCAGCAGTTACTCGAGCTCGGACAGGGGTAACTATGGCTACACCTTC
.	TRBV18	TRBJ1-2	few	CASSPSSNYGYTF	TGTGCCAGCTCACCGAGCTCTAACTATGGCTACACCTTC
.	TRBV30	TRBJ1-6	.	CAWSVGTLGSPLHF	TGTGCCTGGAGTGTTGGGACTTTGGGCTCACCCCTCCACTTT
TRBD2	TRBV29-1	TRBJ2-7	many	CSVEDLETSGYEQYF	TGCAGCGTTGAAGATCTCGAGACTAGCGGGTACGAGCAGTACTTC
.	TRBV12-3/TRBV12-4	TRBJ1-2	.	CASSQSVAHIDGYTF	TGTGCCAGCAGTCAAAGCGTGGCACATATCGATGGCTACACCTTC
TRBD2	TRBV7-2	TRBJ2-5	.	CASSYSGSGGPGTQYF	TGTGCCAGCAGCTACAGCGGTAGCGGGGGCCCCGGGACCCAGTACTTC
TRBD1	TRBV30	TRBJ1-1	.	CAWSPGTGGGGVNTEAFF	TGTGCCTGGTCTCCCGGGACAGGGGGCGGGGGTGTGAACACTGAAGCTTTCTTT
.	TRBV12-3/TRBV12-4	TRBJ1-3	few	CASSFSLSNTIYF	TGTGCCAGCAGTTTCAGCCTCTCAAACACCATATATTTT
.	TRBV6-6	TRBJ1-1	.	CASSSANTEAFF	TGTGCCAGCAGTTCAGCGAACACTGAAGCTTTCTTT
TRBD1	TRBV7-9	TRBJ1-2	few	CASSDRVTNYGYTF	TGTGCCAGCAGCGACAGGGTCACTAACTATGGCTACACCTTC
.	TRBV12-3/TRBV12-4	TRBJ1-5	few	CASSNPSGGNQPQHF	TGTGCCAGCAGTAATCCAAGCGGGGGTAATCAGCCCCAGCATTTT